This T cell receptor (beta chain) was captured by sequencing in a study of cytomegalovirus exposure and HLA in healthy donors (dated by TCRdb to about 2017). Regarding the research as a whole: According to an earlier analysis of 587 of the donors, about 190 million T cells yielded 117 million unique TCR beta sequences and about 300 Gb of sequence data. The later analysis used no new phenotypic data to find candidate immune exposures, relying instead on TCR beta sequences and their occurrence across donors. To decide whether each TCR beta V gene segment behaved as functional or pseudogenic, an earlier analysis of fewer than 750 of the donors relied on high-throughput TCR beta sequencing. Along with the roughly 700-subject first cohort, a separate validation cohort of over 90 different subjects was used. Donor age, sex, ethnicity and CMV serostatus were collected together with the repertoire data. A later genetic analysis took genome-wide SNP genotypes for about 55% of the roughly 700 donors and used that subset as a discovery cohort. Among some 400 genotyped donors of the cohort, an average of around 250,000 unique TCR beta nucleotide sequences was sequenced per donor, of which about 18% were non-productive. Using immunosequencing, the study profiled T cell repertoires from about 610 subjects and related those repertoires to cytomegalovirus serostatus. The aim of the study was to test whether cataloging public T cell receptors could identify signatures of past pathogen exposure. About 320 gigabases of sequencing data and around 87 million unique TCR sequences were included in an early release covering 500 to 750 HLA-typed donors. In a later analysis, previously published TCR beta repertoires from some 640 donors were re-analyzed and high-resolution HLA genotyping was added so that TCR occurrence patterns could be studied. All discovery cohort repertoires had been generated on a single sequencing platform. Of the roughly 390 genotyped donors, approximately 80% fell in the genetic ancestry cluster associated with self-reported Caucasian donors. Typing coverage varied by locus: about 629-630 donors for A, B, C, DRB1 and DQB1; 500 to 550 for DQA1; 606 for DPA1; 450 to 480 for DPB1. About five DR-DQ haplotypes were handled as single units for association and clustering, since linkage in the cohort was strong. HLA typing included class I and class II loci at four-digit resolution. High-throughput TCR immunosequencing, statistical association of individual TCRs with disease status, and machine learning were combined to predict cytomegalovirus infection status. Results the study describes overall, beyond this receptor: An earlier analysis of approximately 540 of the donors showed that most TCR beta V segments appeared in productive rearrangements either about 90% or about 30% of the time, which broadly matched IMGT annotations. According to a later analysis, parvovirus B19, influenza, CMV and Epstein-Barr virus appeared linked to several top co-occurrence clusters. A group of highly shared sequence variants was considered likely to be a technical artifact of the sequencing pipeline. The presence/absence analyses assumed that sequencing depth was roughly uniform across donors, and that assumption may not be true. Three of the identified cytomegalovirus-associated TCR beta chains were confirmed in vitro to be specific for cytomegalovirus antigens. In a later genetic analysis, fewer N-insertions in productive TCRs were reported among donors in an Asian-associated ancestry cluster than the 666-donor mean. V-gene and J-gene trimming of TCR beta chains was associated with a missense DCLRE1C variant in a later genetic analysis, and the association was replicated in an independent cohort. Correlated functional status among segregating V segments might reflect linkage disequilibrium, but an unknown experimental factor could not be ruled out. Some IMGT-functional V segments, including TRBV6-2 and TRBV6-3, could not be told apart with the 87-base-pair reads, so those segments were excluded. It was suggested by the authors that the approach could potentially be generalized to other disease states and immunological phenotypes. Only TCR beta chains were sequenced in this cohort, and the absence of alpha or paired-chain data limited detectable features. In a later analysis, most CMV-associated TCR beta chains were found to appear HLA-restricted, with HLA associations seemingly driven largely by CMV exposure. A total of 150 to 200 TCR beta chains were listed by the study as associated with cytomegalovirus. A further reported finding was that TCR beta sequences accurately predicted the HLA-A and HLA-B alleles for most subjects in the first cohort. HLA typing was unavailable for some donors at each locus, so association tests used only the typed subset. The classifier was reported to diagnose cytomegalovirus status with high specificity and sensitivity in both the original cohort and the validation cohort. When HLA alleles, especially DR and DQ, strongly co-occurred, TCR associations were difficult to assign to individual alleles. Across donors, most TCR sequences were observed very rarely, whereas some public TCRs were present in many individuals. The earlier analysis of approximately 560 of the donors excluded some 15 rarely observed V segments, including chromosome 9 orphons, because counts were too low. In a later analysis, HLA-associated TCR beta chains were found to be more clonally expanded and to have lower generation probabilities than equally common non-associated chains. In a later analysis, around 15,000 TCR beta sequences were associated with specific HLA alleles at a false discovery rate of 0.05. Immune exposure information for the cohort was limited to CMV serostatus. A later analysis found that TCR association rates varied across HLA loci, with DRB1 alleles showing the most associated TCRs and HLA-C alleles the fewest.

For this clone: Its binding antigen is unknown. Qualities for individual bases were not recorded, and no much larger clone is one base off.

The method was the immunoSEQ multiplex PCR assay. For the multiplex PCR, a mixture combining 60 forward primers for TCR Vbeta segments and 13 reverse primers for TCR Jbeta segments was used. The CDR3 region of rearranged TCR beta genes was amplified from genomic DNA by a multiplex PCR assay. The Illumina HiSeq System was used to sequence the amplified TCR beta libraries as 87-base-pair reads. The study's own analysis went as follows. In a later analysis, tens of millions of unique TCR beta chains were counted across the approximately 670 repertoires, and approximately 9.9 million of these chains were shared by at least two donors. A nearest-neighbor algorithm error-corrected the raw reads and collapsed the reads into unique sequences, merging closely related sequences to remove PCR and sequencing errors. V, D and J gene segments were assigned by aligning CDR3 sequences to IMGT reference sequences. For a sequence to be retained, a match of at least six nucleotides to both a V gene segment and a J gene segment was required. Rearrangements were classified as productive when the CDR3 lacked stop codons and remained in frame with V and J, and all other rearrangements were classified as non-productive. Following IMGT convention, CDR3 was defined as the stretch from the second conserved V-encoded cysteine to the conserved J-encoded phenylalanine. In an earlier analysis of around 600 of the donors, sequences lacking an unambiguous match to a single V gene segment were excluded. In an earlier analysis of approximately 590 of the donors, a V segment was called functional when productive rearrangements were above 56.7%, and segregating when the standard deviation between donors exceeded 5%. A statistical classification framework was developed to diagnose cytomegalovirus status using the catalog of TCR beta chain sequences. A later analysis assigned V and J genes by comparing TCR nucleotide sequences with IMGT/GENE-DB human TR gene sequences. A later analysis assigned CDR3 sequences and most-parsimonious VDJ recombination scenarios with the TCRdist pipeline. In a later analysis, each TCR beta chain was defined by its CDR3 amino acid sequence together with its V-gene family, and reads without a unique V-gene family were excluded. In a later analysis, a few hundred highly shared, low-generation-probability nucleotide sequences were removed to address suspected cross-contamination and a sequencing artifact. In a later analysis, a clonal expansion index for each public chain was calculated from normalized within-repertoire ranks of inferred template counts. Generation probabilities in a later analysis came from a VDJ recombination model fitted to out-of-frame rearrangements, and those results were checked against IGoR. A later analysis scored TCR-TCR, TCR-HLA and TCR-CMV co-occurrence with hypergeometric tests, applying a repertoire-size bias correction to TCR pairs. False discovery rates were estimated in a later analysis by permuting HLA or CMV assignments 20 times. In a later analysis, co-occurring TCRs were grouped using DBSCAN, and TCRdist sequence similarity was added for clustering within HLA-allele-positive subsets. Repertoires with fewer than 30,000 or more than 120,000 public chains, plus five repertoires with anomalous nucleotide sharing, were excluded from co-occurrence clustering. Drawn from immuneACCESS, this table holds only the in-frame rearrangements with V and J called that TCRdb kept. Clones are partly lost; checked studies trace under half to an unresolved V gene and leave the rest unexplained. The V and J calls and clone size were taken over from that table, and D and trimming were inferred from the DNA. The sample table contains roughly 290,000 clones; only one count was recorded for 85% to 90% of them. The ten largest account for 2% to 3% of the sample.

CDR1 KGHSH and CDR2 LQKENI were looked up in the germline V gene. Trimming takes 2 bases off V and 7 bases off J; junction bases not matched to a gene: 10. Counted from cysteine to phenylalanine, this CDR3 has 15 amino acids. Of all the DNA, just the CDR3 is kept, 45 bases in frame from base 1. The cohort comprised hundreds of healthy bone marrow donors. At the time of sampling, all cohort members were nominally healthy, though unrecorded immune exposures were likely present. The donor was CMV seronegative and belonged to the group of roughly 330 seronegative cohort members. A peripheral blood sample was collected from each donor, and TCR beta sequencing was performed on peripheral blood mononuclear cells. The Qiagen DNeasy Blood Extraction Kit was used to extract genomic DNA from the blood cell samples.

This chain is built from TRBV18 and TRBJ2-7; the central 8 bases match TRBD2. The sequence derives from a woman younger than 35 in good health and CMV-seronegative. The sequencing sample was made of PBMCs. The CDR3 sequence is CASSPLNSGGREQYF. The bases are TGTGCCAGCTCACCATTGAATTCGGGGGGGCGGGAGCAGTACTTC.